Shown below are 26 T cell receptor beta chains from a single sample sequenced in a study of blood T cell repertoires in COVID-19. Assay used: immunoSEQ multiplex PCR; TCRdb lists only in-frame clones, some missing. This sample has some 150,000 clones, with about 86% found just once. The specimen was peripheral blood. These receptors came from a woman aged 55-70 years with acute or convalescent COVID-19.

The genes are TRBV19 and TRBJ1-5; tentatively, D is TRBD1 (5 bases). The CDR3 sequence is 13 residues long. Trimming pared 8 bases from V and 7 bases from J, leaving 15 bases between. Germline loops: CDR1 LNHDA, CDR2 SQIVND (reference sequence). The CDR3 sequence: CASGASRSQPQHF. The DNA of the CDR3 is TGTGCCAGTGGGGCGAGTAGGAGCCAGCCCCAGCATTTT.

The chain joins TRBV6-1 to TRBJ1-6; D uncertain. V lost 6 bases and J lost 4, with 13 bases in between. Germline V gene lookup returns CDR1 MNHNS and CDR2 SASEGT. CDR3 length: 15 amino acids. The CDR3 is CASSQNSVYNSPLHF. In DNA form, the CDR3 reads TGTGCCAGCAGCCAAAACAGTGTTTATAATTCACCCCTCCACTTT.

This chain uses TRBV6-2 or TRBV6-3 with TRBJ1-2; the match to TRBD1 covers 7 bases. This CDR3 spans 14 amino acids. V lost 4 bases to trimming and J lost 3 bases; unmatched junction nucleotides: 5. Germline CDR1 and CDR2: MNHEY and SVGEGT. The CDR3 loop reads CASSSTTGYYGYTF. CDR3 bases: TGTGCCAGCAGTTCCACGACAGGGTACTATGGCTACACCTTC.

This CDR3 reads CASTLRGTGGNSPLHF. CDR3 nucleotides: TGTGCCAGCACCTTAAGAGGTACAGGGGGGAATTCACCCCTCCACTTT. The chain links TRBV28 to TRBJ1-6, with 8 bases identical to TRBD1. V lost 7 bases, J lost 7 bases, and 12 bases stayed unmatched. The germline gives CDR1 MDHEN, CDR2 SYDVKM. The length of the CDR3 is 16 residues.

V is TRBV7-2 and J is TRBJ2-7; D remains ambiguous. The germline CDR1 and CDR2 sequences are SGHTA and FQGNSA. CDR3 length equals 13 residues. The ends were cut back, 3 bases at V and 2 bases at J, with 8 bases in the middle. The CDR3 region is CASSLTSPYEQYF. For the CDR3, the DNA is TGTGCCAGCAGCTTGACTTCACCCTACGAGCAGTACTTC.

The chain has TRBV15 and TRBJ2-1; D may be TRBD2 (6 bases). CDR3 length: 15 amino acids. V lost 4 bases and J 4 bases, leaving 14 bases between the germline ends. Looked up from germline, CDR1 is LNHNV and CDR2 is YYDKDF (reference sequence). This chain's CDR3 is CATSTAGFGYNEQFF. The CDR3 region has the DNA TGTGCCACCAGCACCGCGGGGTTTGGGTACAATGAGCAGTTCTTC.

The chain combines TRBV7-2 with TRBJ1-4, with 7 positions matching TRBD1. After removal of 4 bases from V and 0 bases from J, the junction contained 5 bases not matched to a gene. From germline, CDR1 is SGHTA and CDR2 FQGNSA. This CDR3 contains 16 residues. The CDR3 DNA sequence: TGTGCCAGCAGCTCAACAGGGGTCTCAACTAATGAAAAACTGTTTTTT. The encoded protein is CASSSTGVSTNEKLFF.

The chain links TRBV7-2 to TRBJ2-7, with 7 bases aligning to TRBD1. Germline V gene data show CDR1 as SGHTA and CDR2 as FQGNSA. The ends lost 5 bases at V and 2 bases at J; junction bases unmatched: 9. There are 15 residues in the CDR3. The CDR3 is CASSTNRGLTYEQYF. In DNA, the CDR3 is TGTGCCAGCAGCACAAACAGGGGTTTGACCTACGAGCAGTACTTC.

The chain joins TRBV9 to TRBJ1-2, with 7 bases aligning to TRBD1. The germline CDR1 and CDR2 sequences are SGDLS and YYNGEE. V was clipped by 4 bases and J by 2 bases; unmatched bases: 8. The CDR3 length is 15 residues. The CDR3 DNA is TGTGCCAGCAGCCGCACACAGGGGATCAACTATGGCTACACCTTC. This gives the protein CASSRTQGINYGYTF.

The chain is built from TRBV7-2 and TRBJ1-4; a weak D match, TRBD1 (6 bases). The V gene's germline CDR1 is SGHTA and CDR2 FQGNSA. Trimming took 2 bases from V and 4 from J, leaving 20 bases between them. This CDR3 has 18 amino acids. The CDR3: CASSLIRLSTGGNEKLFF. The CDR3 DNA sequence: TGTGCCAGCAGCTTAATTCGTCTCTCGACAGGCGGTAATGAAAAACTGTTTTTT. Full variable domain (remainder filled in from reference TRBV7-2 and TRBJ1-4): GAGVSQSPSNKVTEKGKDVELRCDPISGHTALYWYRQSLGQGLEFLIYFQGNSAPDKSGLPSDRFSAERTGGSVSTLTIQRTQQEDSAVYLCASSLIRLSTGGNEKLFFGSGTQLSVL.

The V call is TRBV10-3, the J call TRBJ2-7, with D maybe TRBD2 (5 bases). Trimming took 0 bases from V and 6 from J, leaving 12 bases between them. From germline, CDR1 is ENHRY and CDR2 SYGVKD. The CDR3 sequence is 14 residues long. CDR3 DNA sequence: TGTGCCATCAGTGAGTCCGCGGGTGCGCGCGAGCAGTACTTC. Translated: CAISESAGAREQYF.

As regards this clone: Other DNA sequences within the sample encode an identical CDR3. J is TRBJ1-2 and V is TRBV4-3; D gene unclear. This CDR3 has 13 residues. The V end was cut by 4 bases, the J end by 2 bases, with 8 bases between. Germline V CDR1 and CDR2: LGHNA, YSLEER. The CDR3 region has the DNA TGCGCCAGCAGCCCTCAGATAAACTATGGCTACACCTTC. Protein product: CASSPQINYGYTF.

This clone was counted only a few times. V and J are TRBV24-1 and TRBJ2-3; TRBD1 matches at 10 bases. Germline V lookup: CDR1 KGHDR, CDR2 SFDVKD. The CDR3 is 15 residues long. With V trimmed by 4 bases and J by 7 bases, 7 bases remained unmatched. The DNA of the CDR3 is TGTGCCACCAGTGAGGCCGGGACAGGGGTGTATACGCAGTATTTT. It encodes CATSEAGTGVYTQYF.

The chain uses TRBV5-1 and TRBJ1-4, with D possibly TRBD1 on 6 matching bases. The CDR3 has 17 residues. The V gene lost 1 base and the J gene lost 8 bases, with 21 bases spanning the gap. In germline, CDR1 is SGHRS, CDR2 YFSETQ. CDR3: CASSLYRAEKKREKLFF. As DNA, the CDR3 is TGCGCCAGCAGCTTGTACAGGGCGGAAAAAAAACGGGAAAAACTGTTTTTT.

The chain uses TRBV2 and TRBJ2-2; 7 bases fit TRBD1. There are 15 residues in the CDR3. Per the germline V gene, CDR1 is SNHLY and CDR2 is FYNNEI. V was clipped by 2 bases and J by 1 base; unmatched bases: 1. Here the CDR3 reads CASSEQGVNTGELFF. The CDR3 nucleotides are TGTGCCAGCAGTGAACAGGGGGTGAACACCGGGGAGCTGTTTTTT.

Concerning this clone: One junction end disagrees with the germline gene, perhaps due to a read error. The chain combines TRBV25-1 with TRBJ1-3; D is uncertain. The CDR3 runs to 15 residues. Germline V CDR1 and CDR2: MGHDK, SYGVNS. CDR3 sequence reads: CVSSEYWQTGNTIYF. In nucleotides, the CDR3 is TGTGTCAGCAGTGAATACTGGCAAACTGGAAACACCATATATTTT.

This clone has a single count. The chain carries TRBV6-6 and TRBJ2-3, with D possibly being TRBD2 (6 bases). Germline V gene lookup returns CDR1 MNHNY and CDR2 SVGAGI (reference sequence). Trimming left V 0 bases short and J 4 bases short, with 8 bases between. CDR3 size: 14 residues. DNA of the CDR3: TGTGCCAGCAGTTACTCACGGGACTCAGATACGCAGTATTTT. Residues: CASSYSRDSDTQYF.

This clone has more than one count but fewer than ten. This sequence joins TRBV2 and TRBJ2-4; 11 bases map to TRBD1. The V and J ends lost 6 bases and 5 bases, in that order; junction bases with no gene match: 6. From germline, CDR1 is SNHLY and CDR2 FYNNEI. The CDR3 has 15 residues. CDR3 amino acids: CASRPGTGGENIQYF. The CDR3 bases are TGTGCCAGCAGACCCGGGACAGGGGGGGAAAACATTCAGTACTTC.

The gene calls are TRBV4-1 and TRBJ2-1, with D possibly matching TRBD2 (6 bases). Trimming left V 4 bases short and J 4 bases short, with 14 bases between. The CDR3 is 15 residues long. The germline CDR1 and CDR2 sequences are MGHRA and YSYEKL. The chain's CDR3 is CASSRLGTGYNEQFF. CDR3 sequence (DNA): TGCGCCAGCAGCCGACTGGGGACTGGATACAATGAGCAGTTCTTC.

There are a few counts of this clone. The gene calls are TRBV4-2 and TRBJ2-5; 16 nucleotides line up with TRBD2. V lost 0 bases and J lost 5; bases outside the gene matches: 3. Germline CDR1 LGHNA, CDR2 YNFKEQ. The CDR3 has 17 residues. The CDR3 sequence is CASSQDGTSGGAETQYF. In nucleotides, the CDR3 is TGTGCCAGCAGCCAAGATGGGACTAGCGGGGGGGCCGAGACCCAGTACTTC.

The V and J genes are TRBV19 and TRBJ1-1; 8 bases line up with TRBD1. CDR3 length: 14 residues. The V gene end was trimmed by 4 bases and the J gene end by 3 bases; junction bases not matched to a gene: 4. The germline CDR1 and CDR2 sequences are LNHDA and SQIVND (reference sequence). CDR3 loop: CASSSRQGYTEAFF. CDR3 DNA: TGTGCCAGTAGTAGTAGACAGGGGTACACTGAAGCTTTCTTT. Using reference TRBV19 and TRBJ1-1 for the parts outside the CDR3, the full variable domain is DGGITQSPKYLFRKEGQNVTLSCEQNLNHDAMYWYRQDPGQGLRLIYYSQIVNDFQKGDIAEGYSVSREKKESFPLTVTSAQKNPTAFYLCASSSRQGYTEAFFGQGTRLTVV.

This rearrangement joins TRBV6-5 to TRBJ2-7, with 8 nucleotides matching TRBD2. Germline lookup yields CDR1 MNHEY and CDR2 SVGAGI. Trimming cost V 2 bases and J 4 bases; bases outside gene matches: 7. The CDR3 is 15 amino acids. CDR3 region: CASSYGGGGRYEQYF. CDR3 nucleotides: TGTGCCAGCAGTTACGGCGGCGGGGGGCGGTACGAGCAGTACTTC.

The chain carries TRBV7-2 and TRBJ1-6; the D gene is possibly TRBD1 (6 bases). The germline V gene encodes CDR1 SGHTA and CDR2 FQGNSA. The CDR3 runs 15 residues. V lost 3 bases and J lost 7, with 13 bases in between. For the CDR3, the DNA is TGTGCCAGCAGCTTCTCTGGACAGCAGAATTCACCCCTCCACTTT. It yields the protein CASSFSGQQNSPLHF.

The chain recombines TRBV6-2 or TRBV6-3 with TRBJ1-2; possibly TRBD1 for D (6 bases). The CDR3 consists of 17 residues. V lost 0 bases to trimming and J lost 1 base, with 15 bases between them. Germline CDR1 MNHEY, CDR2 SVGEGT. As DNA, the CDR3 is TGTGCCAGCAGTTACTCTTCACAGGGAGGGGGTAACTATGGCTACACCTTC. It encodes CASSYSSQGGGNYGYTF.

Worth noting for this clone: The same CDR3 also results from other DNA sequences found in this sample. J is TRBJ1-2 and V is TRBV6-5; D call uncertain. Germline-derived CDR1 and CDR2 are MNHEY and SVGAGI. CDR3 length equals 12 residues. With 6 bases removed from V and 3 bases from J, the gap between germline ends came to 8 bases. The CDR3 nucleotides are TGTGCCAGCAGGACGGGAGACTATGGCTACACCTTC. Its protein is CASRTGDYGYTF.

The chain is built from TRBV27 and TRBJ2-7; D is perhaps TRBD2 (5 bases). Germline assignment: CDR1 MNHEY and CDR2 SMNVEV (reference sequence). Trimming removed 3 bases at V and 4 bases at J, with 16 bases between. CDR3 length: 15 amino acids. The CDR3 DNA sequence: TGTGCCAGCAGTTTTGAGGGCGGTGAATGGTACGAGCAGTACTTC. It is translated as CASSFEGGEWYEQYF.